These 10 T cell receptor beta chains were sequenced from one sample in a study of Graves' ophthalmopathy and Graves' hyperthyroidism. The study amplified TCR beta CDR3 regions using RNA transcripts. HTBI-primed RT-PCR formed the first round, and a multiplex PCR formed the second. TCRdb reprocessed the multiplex PCR reads with MiXCR, giving one entry per CDR3 protein. The sample yields over 45,000 distinct CDR3 sequences, 50% seen once. Material: peripheral blood. The source of these receptors is an adult man with Graves' ophthalmopathy.

Turning to this clonotype: This may come from a read error, since a much larger clone is one base off. Because the CDR3 is missing its conserved closing phenylalanine or tryptophan, this is likely a read error. The gene calls are TRBV12-3 or TRBV12-4 and TRBJ1-2; possibly TRBD1 for D (5 bases). The CDR3 consists of 14 residues. The ends were cut back, 3 bases at V and 2 bases at J, with 10 bases in the middle. The CDR3 DNA follows: TGTGCCAGCAGTTTTGGAGGGGCCAACTATGGCTACACCTCC. Its translation is CASSFGGANYGYTS.

The J gene is TRBJ1-2, the V gene TRBV29-1; perhaps TRBD1 as D (5 bases). The V gene lost 1 base and the J gene lost 0 bases, with 12 bases spanning the gap. CDR3 length: 15 amino acids. The germline V gene has CDR1 SQVTM and CDR2 ANQGSEA. CDR3 loop: CSVEGTGQSNYGYTF. CDR3 coding DNA: TGCAGCGTTGAAGGGACCGGACAATCTAACTATGGCTACACCTTC.

This clonotype qualifies as medium-sized. The J gene is TRBJ1-6, the V gene TRBV19, with D perhaps matching TRBD1 (6 bases). The V end was cut by 1 base, the J end by 8 bases, with 6 bases between. Germline V gene lookup returns CDR1 LNHDA and CDR2 SQIVND (reference sequence). The CDR3 covers 13 residues. In DNA, the CDR3 is TGTGCCAGTAGTATAGGACAGGATTCACCCCTCCACTTT. It yields the protein CASSIGQDSPLHF.

This clonotype appeared many times. The V gene is TRBV2, the J gene TRBJ1-4, with D possibly TRBD1 on 5 matching bases. Germline V CDR1 and CDR2: SNHLY, FYNNEI. The V end was cut by 7 bases, the J end by 1 base, with 7 bases between. The CDR3 length is 13 residues. CDR3 sequence (DNA): TGTGCCAGCAAGGGGAGAACTAATGAAAAACTGTTTTTT. It translates to CASKGRTNEKLFF.

The chain has TRBV29-1 and TRBJ1-2; D call uncertain. CDR1 is SQVTM and CDR2 is ANQGSEA in the germline V gene. This CDR3 is built from 9 residues. V was pared by 4 bases and J by 8 bases, with 5 bases between. DNA of the CDR3: TGCAGCGTTGTATACGGCTACACCTTC. This sequence encodes CSVVYGYTF.

In its sample, this clonotype was seen once. The V call is TRBV9, the J call TRBJ2-5; D gene unclear. This CDR3 comprises 13 residues. V was cut by 0 bases and J by 1 base, with 4 bases left in between. Germline V gene lookup returns CDR1 SGDLS and CDR2 YYNGEE. The CDR3 sequence is CASSVASQETQYF. The CDR3 coding sequence is TGTGCCAGCAGCGTAGCCAGCCAAGAGACCCAGTACTTC.

Worth noting for this clonotype: One end of the junction fails to match germline, which may point to a read error. V is TRBV13 and J is TRBJ2-5; unclear D gene. This CDR3 region has 12 residues. The V gene's germline CDR1 is PRHDT and CDR2 FYEKMQ (reference sequence). CDR3 amino acids: CASSSLAEPQYF. The CDR3 DNA sequence: TGTGCCAGCAGCTCCCTCGCAGAGCCCCAGTACTTC.

This clonotype was found many times. CDR3 DNA: TGTGCCAGCAGTTACGGACAGCTGACAACCTACGAGCAGTACTTC. This encodes CASSYGQLTTYEQYF. This chain uses TRBV6-2 or TRBV6-3 with TRBJ2-7; tentative D call: TRBD1 (6 bases). CDR1 and CDR2 from the germline V gene are MNHEY and SVGEGT. The ends were cut back, 2 bases at V and 2 bases at J, with 13 bases in the middle. The CDR3 runs to 15 residues.

This clonotype was detected only once. V is TRBV5-1 and J is TRBJ2-5; possibly TRBD1 for D (7 bases). Per germline, CDR1 SGHRS and CDR2 YFSETQ. CDR3 size: 13 residues. V was pared by 4 bases and J by 5 bases, with 12 bases between. The CDR3 protein is CASSMEGQETQYF. In DNA form, the CDR3 reads TGCGCCAGCAGCATGGAGGGACAGGAGACCCAGTACTTC. Using reference TRBV5-1 and TRBJ2-5 for the parts outside the CDR3, the full variable domain is KAGVTQTPRYLIKTRGQQVTLSCSPISGHRSVSWYQQTPGQGLQFLFEYFSETQRNKGNFPGRFSGRQFSNSRSEMNVSTLELGDSALYLCASSMEGQETQYFGPGTRLLVL.

This clonotype came up many times. A read error is possible here, since a much larger clone lies one base away. This rearrangement joins TRBV20-1 to TRBJ2-1; TRBD2 matches 10 bases. Germline V CDR1 and CDR2: DFQATT, SNEGSKA (reference sequence). J was trimmed by 6 bases and V by 1 base; bases with no gene match: 6. The CDR3 totals 15 residues. CDR3 nucleotide sequence: TGCAGTGCTAGAGGCTCAGCGGGGGGGTCCAATGAGCAGTTCTTC. Its translation is CSARGSAGGSNEQFF.